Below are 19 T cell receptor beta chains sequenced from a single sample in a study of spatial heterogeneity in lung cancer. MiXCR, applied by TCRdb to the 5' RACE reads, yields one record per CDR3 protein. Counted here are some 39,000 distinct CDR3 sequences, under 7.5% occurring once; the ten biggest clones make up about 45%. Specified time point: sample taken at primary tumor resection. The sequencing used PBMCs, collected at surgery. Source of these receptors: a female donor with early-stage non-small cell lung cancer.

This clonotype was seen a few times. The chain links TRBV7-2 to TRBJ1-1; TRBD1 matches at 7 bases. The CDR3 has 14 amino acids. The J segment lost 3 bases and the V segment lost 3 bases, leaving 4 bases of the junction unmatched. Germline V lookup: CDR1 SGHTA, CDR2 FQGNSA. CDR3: CASSFAQGYTEAFF. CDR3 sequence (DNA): TGTGCCAGCAGCTTTGCACAGGGGTACACTGAAGCTTTCTTT.

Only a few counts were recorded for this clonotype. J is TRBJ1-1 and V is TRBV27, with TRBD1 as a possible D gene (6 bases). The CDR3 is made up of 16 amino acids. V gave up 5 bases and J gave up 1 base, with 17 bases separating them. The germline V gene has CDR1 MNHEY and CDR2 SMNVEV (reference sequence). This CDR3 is CASSPSRTVKNTEAFF. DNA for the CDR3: TGTGCCAGCAGTCCCTCGAGGACAGTCAAGAACACTGAAGCTTTCTTT.

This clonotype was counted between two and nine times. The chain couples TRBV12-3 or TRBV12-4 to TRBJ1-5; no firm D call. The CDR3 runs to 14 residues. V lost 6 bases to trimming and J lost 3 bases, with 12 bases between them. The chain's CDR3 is CASRRTANNQPQHF. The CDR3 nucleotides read TGTGCCAGCAGACGGACGGCTAACAATCAGCCCCAGCATTTT.

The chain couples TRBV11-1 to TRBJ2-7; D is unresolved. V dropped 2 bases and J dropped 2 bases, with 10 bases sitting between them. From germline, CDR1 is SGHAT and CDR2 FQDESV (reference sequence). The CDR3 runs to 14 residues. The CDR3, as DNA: TGTGCCAGCAGCTTATATGTCGGACCCTACGAGCAGTACTTC. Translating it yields CASSLYVGPYEQYF.

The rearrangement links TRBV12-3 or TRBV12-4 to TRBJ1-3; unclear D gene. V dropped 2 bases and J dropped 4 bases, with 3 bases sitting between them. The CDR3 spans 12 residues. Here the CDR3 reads CASSLMGNTIYF. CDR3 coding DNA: TGTGCCAGCAGTTTAATGGGAAACACCATATATTTT.

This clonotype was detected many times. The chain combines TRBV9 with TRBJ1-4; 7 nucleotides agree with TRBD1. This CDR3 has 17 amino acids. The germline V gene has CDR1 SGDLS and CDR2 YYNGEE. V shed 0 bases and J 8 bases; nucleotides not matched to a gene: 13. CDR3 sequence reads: CASSVDKGGTVREKLFF. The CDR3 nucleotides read TGTGCCAGCAGCGTAGATAAAGGGGGGACAGTTCGGGAAAAACTGTTTTTT.

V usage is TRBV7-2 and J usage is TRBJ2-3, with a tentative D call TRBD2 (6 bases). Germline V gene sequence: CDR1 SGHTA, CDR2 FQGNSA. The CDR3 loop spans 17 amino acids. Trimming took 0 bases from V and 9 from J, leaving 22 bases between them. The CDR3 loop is CASSLAPMGHPGGTQYF. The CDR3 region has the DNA TGTGCCAGCAGCTTAGCGCCAATGGGCCACCCAGGAGGGACGCAGTATTTT. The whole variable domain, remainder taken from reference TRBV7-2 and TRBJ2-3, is GAGVSQSPSNKVTEKGKDVELRCDPISGHTALYWYRQSLGQGLEFLIYFQGNSAPDKSGLPSDRFSAERTGGSVSTLTIQRTQQEDSAVYLCASSLAPMGHPGGTQYFGPGTRLTVL.

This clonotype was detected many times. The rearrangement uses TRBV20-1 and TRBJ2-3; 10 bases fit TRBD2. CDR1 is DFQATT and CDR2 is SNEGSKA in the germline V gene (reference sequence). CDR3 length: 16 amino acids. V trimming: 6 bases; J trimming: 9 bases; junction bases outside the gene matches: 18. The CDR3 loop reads CSATAASGGAAGTQYF. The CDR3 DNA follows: TGCAGTGCCACGGCCGCAAGCGGGGGGGCGGCTGGGACGCAGTATTTT.

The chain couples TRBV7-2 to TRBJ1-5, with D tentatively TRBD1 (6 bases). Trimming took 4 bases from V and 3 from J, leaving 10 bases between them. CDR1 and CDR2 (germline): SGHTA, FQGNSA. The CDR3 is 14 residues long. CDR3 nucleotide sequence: TGTGCCAGCAGCTCCGGACAGCACAATCAGCCCCAGCATTTT. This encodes CASSSGQHNQPQHF. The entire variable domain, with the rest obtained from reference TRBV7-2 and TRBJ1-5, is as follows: GAGVSQSPSNKVTEKGKDVELRCDPISGHTALYWYRQSLGQGLEFLIYFQGNSAPDKSGLPSDRFSAERTGGSVSTLTIQRTQQEDSAVYLCASSSGQHNQPQHFGDGTRLSIL.

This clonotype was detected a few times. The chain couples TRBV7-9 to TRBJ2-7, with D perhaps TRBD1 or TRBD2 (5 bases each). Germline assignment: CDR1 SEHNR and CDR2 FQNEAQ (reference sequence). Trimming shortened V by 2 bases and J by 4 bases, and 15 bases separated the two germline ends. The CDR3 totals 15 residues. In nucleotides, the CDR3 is TGTGCCAGCAGCTTAACCTGGGACCAAGGGTACGAGCAGTACTTC. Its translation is CASSLTWDQGYEQYF.

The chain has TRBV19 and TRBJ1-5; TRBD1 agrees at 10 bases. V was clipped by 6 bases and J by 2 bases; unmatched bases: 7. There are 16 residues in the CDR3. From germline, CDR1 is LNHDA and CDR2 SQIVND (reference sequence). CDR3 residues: CASSLGQGQGNQPQHF. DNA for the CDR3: TGTGCCAGTAGCCTGGGACAGGGGCAGGGCAATCAGCCCCAGCATTTT.

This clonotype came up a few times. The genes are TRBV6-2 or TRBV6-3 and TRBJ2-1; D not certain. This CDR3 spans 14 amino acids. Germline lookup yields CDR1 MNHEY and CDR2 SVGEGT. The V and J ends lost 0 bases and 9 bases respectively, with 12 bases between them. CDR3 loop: CASSYSINSPEQFF. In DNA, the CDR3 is TGTGCCAGCAGTTACTCTATTAATTCACCTGAGCAGTTCTTC.

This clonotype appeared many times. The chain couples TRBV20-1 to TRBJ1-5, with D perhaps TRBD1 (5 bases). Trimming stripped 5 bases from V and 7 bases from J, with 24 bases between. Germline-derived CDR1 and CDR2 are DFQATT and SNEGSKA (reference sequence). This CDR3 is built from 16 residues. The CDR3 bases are TGCAGTGCTGGGCAGGGCGCCGACGGGGCGGGGCAGCCCCAGCATTTT. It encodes CSAGQGADGAGQPQHF.

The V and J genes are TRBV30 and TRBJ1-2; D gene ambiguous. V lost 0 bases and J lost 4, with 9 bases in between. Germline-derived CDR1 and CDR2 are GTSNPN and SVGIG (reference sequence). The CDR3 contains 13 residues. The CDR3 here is CAWSVAITYGYTF. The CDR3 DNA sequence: TGTGCCTGGAGTGTAGCCATTACCTATGGCTACACCTTC.

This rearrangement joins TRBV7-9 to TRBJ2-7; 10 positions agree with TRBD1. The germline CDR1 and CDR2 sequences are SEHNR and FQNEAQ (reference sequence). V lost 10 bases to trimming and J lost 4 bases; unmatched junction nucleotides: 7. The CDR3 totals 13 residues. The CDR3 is CATRGTGAYEQYF. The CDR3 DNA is TGTGCCACCAGGGGGACAGGGGCGTACGAGCAGTACTTC. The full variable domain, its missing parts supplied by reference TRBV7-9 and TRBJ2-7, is DTGVSQNPRHKITKRGQNVTFRCDPISEHNRLYWYRQTLGQGPEFLTYFQNEAQLEKSRLLSDRFSAERPKGSFSTLEIQRTEQGDSAMYLCATRGTGAYEQYFGPGTRLTVT.

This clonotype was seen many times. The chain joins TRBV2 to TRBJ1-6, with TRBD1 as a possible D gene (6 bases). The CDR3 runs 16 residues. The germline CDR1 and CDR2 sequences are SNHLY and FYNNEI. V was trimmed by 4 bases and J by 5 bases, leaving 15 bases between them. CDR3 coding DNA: TGTGCCAGCAGTGCGGCAGGGGCGGCCCATAATTCACCCCTCCACTTT. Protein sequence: CASSAAGAAHNSPLHF.

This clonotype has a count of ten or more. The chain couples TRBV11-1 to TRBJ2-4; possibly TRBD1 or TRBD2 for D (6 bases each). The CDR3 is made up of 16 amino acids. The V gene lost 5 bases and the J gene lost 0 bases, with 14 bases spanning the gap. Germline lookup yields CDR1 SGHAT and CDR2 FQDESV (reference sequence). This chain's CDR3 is CASSPQEGGAKNIQYF. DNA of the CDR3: TGTGCCAGCAGCCCGCAAGAGGGGGGAGCCAAAAACATTCAGTACTTC. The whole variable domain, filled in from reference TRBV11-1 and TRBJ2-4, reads EAEVAQSPRYKITEKSQAVAFWCDPISGHATLYWYRQILGQGPELLVQFQDESVVDDSQLPKDRFSAERLKGVDSTLKIQPAELGDSAMYLCASSPQEGGAKNIQYFGAGTRLSVL.

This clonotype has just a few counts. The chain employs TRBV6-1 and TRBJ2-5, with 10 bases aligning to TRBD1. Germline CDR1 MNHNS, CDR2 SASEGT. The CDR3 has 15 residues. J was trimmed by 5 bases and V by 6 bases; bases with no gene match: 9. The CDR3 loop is CASRSQTGGRETQYF. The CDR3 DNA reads TGTGCCAGCAGATCCCAGACAGGGGGCCGGGAGACCCAGTACTTC.

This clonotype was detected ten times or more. This CDR3 reads CASSLGGVTVETQYF. Here the CDR3 DNA reads TGTGCCAGCAGCTTGGGCGGTGTGACTGTAGAGACCCAGTACTTC. This chain links TRBV5-4 with TRBJ2-5, with D unresolved. Per germline, CDR1 SGHNT and CDR2 YYREEE (reference sequence). This CDR3 has 15 amino acids. Trimming shortened V by 0 bases and J by 4 bases, and 13 bases separated the two germline ends.